The rows below give T cell receptor beta chains drawn from one sample of a study of vaccination and CD4 T cells after COVID-19. TCRdb fed the PCR reads into MiXCR, producing one record per CDR3 protein. The data show roughly 7,300 distinct CDR3 sequences, approximately 44% seen once. Their antigens remain unidentified. Sequenced: CD4+ T cells from blood, cultured in vitro. The receptors here all came from a human donor in good health. CDR3s include the opening cysteine and the closing phenylalanine or tryptophan. D genes are given only for firm matches. Only part of the rows carry a size: once, few, many, or a class if the clone is expanded.

>-|-|TRBV6-4|TRBJ1-1
TGTGCCAGCAGCCAAGATCCCTCCCTAGGGAAGAACACTGAAGCTTTCTTT
CASSQDPSLGKNTEAFF
>-|-|TRBV6-1|TRBJ1-1
TGTGCCAGCAAGGACGCTGAAGCTTTCTTT
CASKDAEAFF
>-|-|TRBV6-5|TRBJ1-2
TGTGCCAGCAGTTACCGCGAAGGAGCTGGCTACACCTTC
CASSYREGAGYTF
>-|TRBD1|TRBV20-1|TRBJ1-2
TGCAGTGGGGCGACAGGGGACTATGGCTACACCTTC
CSGATGDYGYTF
>-|-|TRBV6-4|TRBJ1-3
TGTGCCAGCAGTGACTCCACGTGGAATTTT
CASSDSTWNF
>few|TRBD1|TRBV18|TRBJ1-6
TGTGCCAGCTCACCAGACAGGGCTTCACCCCTCCACTTT
CASSPDRASPLHF
>few|TRBD1|TRBV6-5|TRBJ1-2
TGTGCCAGCAGTTACGGGACAGAAAATTCCTATGGCTACACCTTC
CASSYGTENSYGYTF
>-|TRBD1|TRBV6-1|TRBJ1-5
TGTGCCAGCAGTGGAAGTTTGGGACAGGGGAGCAATCAGCCCCAGCATTTT
CASSGSLGQGSNQPQHF
>-|-|TRBV20-1|TRBJ2-1
TGCAGTGTTAGGGAGGTAGCGCTCAATGAGCAGTTCTTC
CSVREVALNEQFF
>-|TRBD2|TRBV20-1|TRBJ2-3
TGCAGTGGGACTAGCGGCCCCGGTGGGGATACGCAGTATTTT
CSGTSGPGGDTQYF
>-|TRBD1|TRBV20-1|TRBJ1-1
TGCAGTGCAACAGACAGGGCCGACACTGAAGCTTTCTTT
CSATDRADTEAFF
>-|-|TRBV2|TRBJ1-1
TGTGCCAGCAGCCCTAGACAGGTGAACACTGAAGCTTTCTTT
CASSPRQVNTEAFF
>-|-|TRBV2|TRBJ1-1
TGTGCCAGCAGTGATTCCCCAGGGGCGACTGAAGCTTTCTTT
CASSDSPGATEAFF
>few|-|TRBV20-1|TRBJ1-1
TGCAGTGCTAGAGCAGGAGGATATGAAGCTTTCTTT
CSARAGGYEAFF
>-|-|TRBV19|TRBJ1-5
TGTGCCAGTAGTATAGGAGGGTACCATCAGCCCCAGCATTTT
CASSIGGYHQPQHF
>-|-|TRBV30|TRBJ1-6
TGTGCCTGGAGTCTCCGGCAGGGCCATAATTCACCCCTCCACTTT
CAWSLRQGHNSPLHF
>-|TRBD2|TRBV6-1|TRBJ2-3
TGTGCCAGCAGATTTACTAGCGGGGGGAGCACAGATACGCAGTATTTT
CASRFTSGGSTDTQYF
>few|-|TRBV6-5|TRBJ2-7
TGTGCCAGCAGTTACTTTAAGACAGGAAACTACGAGCAGTACTTC
CASSYFKTGNYEQYF
>-|TRBD2|TRBV7-9|TRBJ2-7
TGTGCCAGCAGCCTTAGCGGGGGGCCCTACGAGCAGTACTTC
CASSLSGGPYEQYF
>-|TRBD2|TRBV7-3|TRBJ2-1
TGTGCCAGCAGCTTAGCGGGGGTTGATAATGAGCAGTTCTTC
CASSLAGVDNEQFF
>few|-|TRBV7-8|TRBJ1-2
TGTGCCAGCAGCTTAGAGTGGGCGGGGGTGGATGGCTACACCTTC
CASSLEWAGVDGYTF
>-|-|TRBV7-9|TRBJ1-5
TGTGCCAGCAGCTTAGGTCCCAGGGATGGCAATCAGCCCCAGCATTTT
CASSLGPRDGNQPQHF
>large|TRBD1|TRBV19|TRBJ1-6
TGTGCCAGTAGTACGAGACAGGGGGCATATTCACCCCTCCACTTT
CASSTRQGAYSPLHF
>-|-|TRBV7-6|TRBJ1-1
TGTGCCAGCAGCGGAGACGGGGGAAACACTGAAGCTTTCTTT
CASSGDGGNTEAFF
>large|TRBD1|TRBV10-3|TRBJ2-1
TGTGCCATCAGCTGGGACAGCTCCTACAATGAGCAGTTCTTC
CAISWDSSYNEQFF
>-|TRBD1|TRBV7-2|TRBJ2-3
TGTGCCAGCAGCTCCCGACAGGGGTTCACAGATACGCAGTATTTT
CASSSRQGFTDTQYF
>few|TRBD1|TRBV10-2|TRBJ1-2
TGCGCCAGCAGTCCGGACAGGGTCTATGGCTACACCTTC
CASSPDRVYGYTF
>-|TRBD1|TRBV19|TRBJ1-5
TGTGCCAGTAGTATGAGGCAGGGGGGGAATCAGCCCCAGCATTTT
CASSMRQGGNQPQHF
>-|-|TRBV11-2|TRBJ1-2
TGTGCCAGCAGCCCCTCGACAGTTTATGGCTACACCTTC
CASSPSTVYGYTF
>-|-|TRBV30|TRBJ2-1
TGTGCCTGGAGGCCCGGGACGAACAACTGGCCCTACAATGAGCAGTTCTTC
CAWRPGTNNWPYNEQFF
>few|-|TRBV20-1|TRBJ1-2
TGCAGTGCTCCACGGGGGGGTCGGACCTACTATGGCTACACCTTC
CSAPRGGRTYYGYTF
>once|TRBD2|TRBV7-9|TRBJ2-7
TGTGCCAGCAGCTTAGTGGGGACTAGCGGGGTCCAGCAGTACTTC
CASSLVGTSGVQQYF
>once|-|TRBV20-1|TRBJ2-5
TGCAGTGCTAGTCCCGGAATTAACCAAGAGACCCAGTACTTC
CSASPGINQETQYF
>few|TRBD1|TRBV24-1|TRBJ2-3
TGTGCCACCAGTGGGACAGGGGGTATAGATACGCAGTATTTT
CATSGTGGIDTQYF
>few|-|TRBV20-1|TRBJ2-7
TGCAGTGCTTTGAGGACGGTATCCTACGAGCAGTACTTC
CSALRTVSYEQYF
>-|TRBD1|TRBV19|TRBJ1-1
TGTGCCATCGGACAGGGGAAAGGGACTGAAGCTTTCTTT
CAIGQGKGTEAFF
>few|TRBD1|TRBV6-1|TRBJ1-5
TGTGCCAGCAGTATTTCCTTTACCGGGACAGGGGATCAGCCCCAGCATTTT
CASSISFTGTGDQPQHF
>-|-|TRBV6-1|TRBJ1-1
TGTGCCAGCAGCCAACTTAGAGTGAGCCTAATGAACACTGAAGCTTTCTTT
CASSQLRVSLMNTEAFF
>-|TRBD1|TRBV2|TRBJ1-5
TGTGCCAGCAGGGACAGGGGTTTAGGTCAGCCCCAGCATTTT
CASRDRGLGQPQHF
>medium-sized|TRBD1|TRBV20-1|TRBJ1-1
TGCAGTGCTAGGACAGGGGACACTGAAGCTTTCTTT
CSARTGDTEAFF
>-|TRBD1|TRBV7-9|TRBJ2-4
TGTGCCAGCAGCCCACAGGGGGCGATAGGGGACATTCAGTACTTC
CASSPQGAIGDIQYF
>-|TRBD1|TRBV27|TRBJ1-6
TGTGCCAGCAGCCCCGATGCCCGACAGGGCGCCAATTCACCCCTCCACTTT
CASSPDARQGANSPLHF
>few|-|TRBV12-3/TRBV12-4|TRBJ2-3
TGTGCCAGCAGGTCCGACCCAGATACGCAGTATTTT
CASRSDPDTQYF
>few|-|TRBV6-1|TRBJ1-1
TGTGCCAGCAGACCCACAGTGAACACTGAAGCTTTCTTT
CASRPTVNTEAFF
>few|-|TRBV6-1|TRBJ1-2
TGTGCCAGCAGTGAAGACGGTAGCTATAATGGCTACACCTTC
CASSEDGSYNGYTF
>-|-|TRBV30|TRBJ1-1
TGTGCCTGGAGTGGGACGGACTGGGCTTTCTTT
CAWSGTDWAFF
>-|-|TRBV24-1|TRBJ1-5
TGTGCCACCAGGGATTGGGTGAATCAGCCCCAGCATTTT
CATRDWVNQPQHF
>-|TRBD1|TRBV7-9|TRBJ1-3
TGTGCCAGCAGCCCCCTTGACAGGGAATCTGGAAACACCATATATTTT
CASSPLDRESGNTIYF
>-|-|TRBV6-1|TRBJ2-7
TGTGCCAGCAGCCCCGGACAGCTCTACGAGCAGTACTTC
CASSPGQLYEQYF
>few|-|TRBV20-1|TRBJ1-5
TGCAGTGCTACCCGGGACATCCAGGCTCAGCCCCAGCATTTT
CSATRDIQAQPQHF
>-|-|TRBV5-1|TRBJ1-2
TGCGCCAGCAGCTTGGCCCAGGCTAACTATGGCTACACCTTC
CASSLAQANYGYTF
>few|-|TRBV6-1|TRBJ1-1
TGTGCCAGCAGTAATGGGGTCGGAAACACTGAAGCTTTCTTT
CASSNGVGNTEAFF
>hyperexpanded|-|TRBV30|TRBJ1-2
TGTGCCTGGAGTGTACAAGCAAACTATGGCTACACCTTC
CAWSVQANYGYTF
>few|TRBD1|TRBV6-5|TRBJ1-2
TGTGCCAGCAGTTACGGTGGGACAGACAACTATGGCTACACCTTC
CASSYGGTDNYGYTF
>-|-|TRBV10-3|TRBJ2-5
TGTGCCATCAGCGGAAGCAGGGCTCCCCAAGAGACCCAGTACTTC
CAISGSRAPQETQYF